This is a list of T cell receptor beta chains from one sample in a study of Tregs in tolerant kidney transplant recipients. Assay used: immunoSEQ multiplex PCR; TCRdb lists only in-frame clones, some missing. The table includes some 62,000 clones, 98% detected once. Here the sequenced sample was Tregs from blood, taken before the transplant. The receptors were gathered from a human donor who received a combined kidney and bone marrow transplant. The CDR3 runs from the conserved cysteine through the conserved F or W.

V gene | CDR3 protein
TRBV6-1 | CASSAIPTGAVPLSTDTQYF
TRBV11-2 | CASSLLGLAGGGETQYF
TRBV4-1 | CASSQGTGGYNEQFF
TRBV5-6 | CASSLARMSSYNSPLHF
TRBV28 | CASSLNRWGSSYGYTF
TRBV20-1 | CSAETQGRQYF
TRBV6-5 | CASRQYNEQFF
TRBV6-1 | CASSNRDRAYNEQFF
TRBV7-7 | CASSQGSGPNTGELFF
TRBV30 | CASSLSYGYTF
TRBV23-1 | CASSQRTGPAKNIQYF
TRBV2 | CASNTGTYEQYF
TRBV30 | CAWKNGARARWTGELFF
TRBV28 | CASSFGGSNQPQHF
TRBV15 | CATSRRTSRRTDTQYF
TRBV19 | CASHTGGSGFNEQYF
TRBV6-1 | CASSGNNYGYTF
TRBV30 | CAWNPPKAWANSPLHF
TRBV6-5 | CASSYGQSNQPQHF
TRBV6-5 | CASSYVSSGSPDEQYF
TRBV7-2 | CASSSTRSTDTQYF
TRBV5-4 | CASKLFTSATDTQYF
TRBV19 | CASSGRGGLAGGHQETQYF
TRBV4-3 | CASSQRARYTDTQYF
TRBV27 | CASSSGMFPDTQYF
TRBV7-2 | CASSYTGVGVETQYF
TRBV7-2 | CASSLMYYEQYF
TRBV5-1 | CASSPDTGYTEAFF
TRBV9 | CASSAGTGSTGELFF
TRBV11-3 | CASSPGQGSTDTQYF
TRBV7-2 | CASSFYGLSGRAYEQYF
TRBV5-1 | CASSLGQYNEQFF
TRBV5-4 | CASSGTSGRSSYEQYF
TRBV10-1 | CASSEKPRGPRVYEQYF
TRBV19 | CASTGAEAFF
TRBV10-3 | CAINRTTRPLGRVF
TRBV27 | CASSPLHSDMGAEKLFF
TRBV7-2 | CASSLGPDRASEQFF
TRBV2 | CASNSGGDPNIQYF
TRBV5-1 | CASSRGLVWPQETQYF
TRBV27 | CASSLSPNYGYTF